This T cell receptor beta chain was sequenced for a study of technical replicates of blood from several donors. Some clones are missing from TCRdb's copy, which holds only in-frame ones; the method was immunoSEQ multiplex PCR. This sample has around 100,000 clones, with approximately 94% found just once. This clonotype was sampled from a human donor in good health. The material sequenced was T cells isolated from PBMCs.

Written as DNA, the CDR3 is TGTGCCAGCAGCGCTATAGCGAAAGCCTACGAGCAGTACTTC. It translates to CASSAIAKAYEQYF. The chain recombines TRBV7-9 with TRBJ2-7; tentatively, D is TRBD2 (5 bases). V dropped 5 bases and J dropped 2 bases, with 13 bases sitting between them. The CDR3 consists of 14 residues. Germline lookup yields CDR1 SEHNR and CDR2 FQNEAQ (reference sequence).